The T cell receptor beta chain described here comes from a study of blood T cell repertoires in COVID-19 (dated by TCRdb to 2020 to 2021). As for the study more broadly: Samples covering the acute and convalescent phases of COVID-19 were provided by collaborators in the United States, Italy and Spain. The prospective study material was composed of cDNA or gDNA derived from T cells, B-cell-depleted T cells, or PBMCs. Deeply sampled blood TCRbeta repertoires from subjects exposed to, actively infected with, or recovered from COVID-19 were included in the dataset. A freely available public database, intended as a resource for researchers studying the immune response to SARS-CoV-2, is where the repertoires were released. The samples were drawn from two sources: the first 160 participants of the ongoing ImmuneRACE study, and about 1,300 subjects contributed by 6 global collaborators. Sample metadata almost always included a de-identified subject ID, COVID-19 status, age in years and sex. HLA class I and class II types, where available, came from metadata supplied by the sample provider rather than from assay-based typing. General findings and caveats noted by the study authors: The amount of clinical and demographic metadata varied by source and participant and was provided uncurated.

This clone was detected only once. Its antigen specificity is not known. Base qualities are not provided; no much larger clone lies one nucleotide away. The immunoSEQ Assay, a bias-controlled multiplex PCR, was used to amplify TCRbeta CDR3 regions from genomic DNA. As for the original processing: The number of nucleated cells in each sample was estimated from the amplification of reference gene primers within the assay. Sequence reads were collapsed and filtered to measure the absolute abundance of every unique TCRbeta CDR3 rearrangement. Productive Simpson clonality was computed per sample as the square root of Simpson's diversity index over productive rearrangements. TCRdb retrieved this table from immuneACCESS and kept in-frame rearrangements only. Not all clones are present; in checked studies, unresolved V genes account for under half, and no reason is known for the remainder. That table furnishes V, J and clone size, whereas the DNA furnished D and trimming. Recorded for this sample are approximately 210,000 clones; roughly four fifths of them occurred a single time. About 12% of the sample is held by the ten biggest clonotypes.

Collaborating institutions collected whole blood in K2EDTA tubes following their own protocols. For TCRbeta analysis, collaborators shipped samples as frozen whole blood, isolated PBMCs, or DNA extracted from either of those sample types. CDR1 SGHDN and CDR2 FVKESK were looked up in the germline V gene. Including cysteine and phenylalanine, the CDR3 has 20 amino acids. Solely the CDR3 DNA is kept, with 60 bases framed from the first base. V ends up 0 bases short and J 0 bases short, with an unmatched junction base count of 12. The specimen was peripheral blood. The TCR sequence derives from a woman aged 40 to 50 with acute or convalescent COVID-19. In this chain, TRBV14 is recombined with TRBJ2-2, with 8 central nucleotides matching TRBD2. The DNA sequence is as follows: TGTGCCAGCAGCCAAGAGCCGAATAGCGGGAAATCATCGAACACCGGGGAGCTGTTTTTT. Its protein product is CASSQEPNSGKSSNTGELFF. This CDR3, with the reference TRBV14 and TRBJ2-2 proteins standing in past its ends, gives the full variable domain EAGVTQFPSHSVIEKGQTVTLRCDPISGHDNLYWYRRVMGKEIKFLLHFVKESKQDESGMPNNRFLAERTGGTYSTLKVQPAELEDSGVYFCASSQEPNSGKSSNTGELFFGEGSRLTVL.